The sequence of this TCR beta chain was determined in a study of CDR3 diversity in severe acne. With respect to this clonotype: A read error may explain this, as a much larger clone is one base away.

The CDR3 has 14 residues. Germline CDR1 is MNHEY and CDR2 is SVGAGI. Each CDR3 protein gets one entry after TCRdb re-called the PCR reads with MiXCR. The sample contains approximately 90,000 distinct CDR3 sequences, around half of which appear only once. The chain is built from TRBV6-5 and TRBJ1-1; D not certain. The sequenced sample consisted of blood. The sequence came from a male donor in good health, serving as a control. DNA for the CDR3: TGTGCCAGCAGTTCCGCCGGGTCGAACACTGAAGTTTTCTTT. Protein: CASSSAGSNTEVFF.